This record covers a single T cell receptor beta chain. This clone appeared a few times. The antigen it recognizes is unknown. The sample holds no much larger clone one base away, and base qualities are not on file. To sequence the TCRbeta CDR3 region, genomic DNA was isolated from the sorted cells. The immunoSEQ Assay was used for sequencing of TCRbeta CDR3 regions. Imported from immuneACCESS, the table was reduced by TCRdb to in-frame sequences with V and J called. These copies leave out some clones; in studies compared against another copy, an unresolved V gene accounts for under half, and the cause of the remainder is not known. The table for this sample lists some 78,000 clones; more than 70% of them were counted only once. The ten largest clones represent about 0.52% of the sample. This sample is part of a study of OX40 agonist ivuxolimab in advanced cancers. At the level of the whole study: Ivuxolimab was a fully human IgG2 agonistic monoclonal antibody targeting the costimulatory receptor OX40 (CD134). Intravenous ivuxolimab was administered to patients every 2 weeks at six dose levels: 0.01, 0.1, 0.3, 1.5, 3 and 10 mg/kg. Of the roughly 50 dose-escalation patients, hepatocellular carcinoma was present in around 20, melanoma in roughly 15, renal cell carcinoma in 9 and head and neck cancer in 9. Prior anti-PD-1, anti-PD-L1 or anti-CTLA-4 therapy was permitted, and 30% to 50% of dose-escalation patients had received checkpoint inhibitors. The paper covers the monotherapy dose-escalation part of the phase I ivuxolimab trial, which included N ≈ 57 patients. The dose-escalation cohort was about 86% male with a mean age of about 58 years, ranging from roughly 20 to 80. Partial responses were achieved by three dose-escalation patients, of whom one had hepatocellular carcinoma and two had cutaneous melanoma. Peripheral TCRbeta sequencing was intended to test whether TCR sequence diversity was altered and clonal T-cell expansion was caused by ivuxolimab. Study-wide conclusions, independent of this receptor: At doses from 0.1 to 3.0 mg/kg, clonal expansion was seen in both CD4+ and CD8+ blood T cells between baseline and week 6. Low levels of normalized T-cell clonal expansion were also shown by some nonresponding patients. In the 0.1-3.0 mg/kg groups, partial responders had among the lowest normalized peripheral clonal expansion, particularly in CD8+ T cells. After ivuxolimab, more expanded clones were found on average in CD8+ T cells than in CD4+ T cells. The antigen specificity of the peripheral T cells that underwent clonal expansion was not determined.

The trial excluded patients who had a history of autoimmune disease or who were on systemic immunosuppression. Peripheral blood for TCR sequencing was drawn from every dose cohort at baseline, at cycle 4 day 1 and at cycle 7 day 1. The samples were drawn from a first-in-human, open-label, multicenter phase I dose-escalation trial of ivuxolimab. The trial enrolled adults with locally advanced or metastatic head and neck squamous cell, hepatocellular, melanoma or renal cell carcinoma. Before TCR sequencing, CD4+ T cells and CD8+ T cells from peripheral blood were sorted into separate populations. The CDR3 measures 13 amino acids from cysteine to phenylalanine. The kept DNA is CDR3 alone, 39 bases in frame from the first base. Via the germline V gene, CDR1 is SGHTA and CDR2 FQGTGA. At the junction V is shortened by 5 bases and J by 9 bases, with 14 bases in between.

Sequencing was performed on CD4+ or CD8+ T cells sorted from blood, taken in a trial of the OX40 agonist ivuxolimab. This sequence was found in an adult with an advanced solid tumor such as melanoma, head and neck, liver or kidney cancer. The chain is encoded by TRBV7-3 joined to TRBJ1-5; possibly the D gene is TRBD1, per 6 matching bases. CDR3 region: CASSDGPTGPQHF. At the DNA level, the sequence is TGTGCCAGCAGCGACGGGCCGACAGGGCCCCAGCATTTT.